This T cell receptor beta chain was found in a study of blood T cell repertoires in COVID-19. Assay: immunoSEQ multiplex PCR; the TCRdb copy retains only in-frame clones and omits some. The sample holds 200,000 to 300,000 clones, approximately 90% seen once. Germline lookup yields CDR1 LGHDT and CDR2 YNNKEL (reference sequence). V dropped 4 bases and J dropped 4; count of bases not matched to a gene: 8. CDR3 length: 17 residues. The sequenced sample was PBMCs or T cells enriched from blood (not recorded which). The TCR originated in a woman aged 40 to 55 with acute COVID-19. The rearrangement links TRBV3-1 (or the pseudogene TRBV3-2) to TRBJ2-2, with 11 bases aligning to TRBD1. The CDR3 here is CASSRNTGTGGTGELFF. CDR3 in DNA: TGTGCCAGCAGCCGAAACACCGGGACAGGGGGCACCGGGGAGCTGTTTTTT.